This T cell receptor (beta chain) was documented in a study of CD8+CD57+ T cells in acquired aplastic anemia. In the study overall: The average for DNA from sorted CD4+ and CD8+ cells was 3.2 ug.

This clonotype was seen repeatedly, ten times or more. Its antigen is as yet unknown. Study-wide points: Sharing between patients and controls was observed for over 25 CD8+ CDR3 sequences. CD8+ Simpson's diversity did not differ significantly between patients and controls.

CDR1 is MGHRA, CDR2 YSYEKL, per germline. CDR3 length equals 15 residues. With 4 bases removed from V and 4 bases from J, the gap between germline ends came to 16 bases. Patients who underwent sequencing had shown CD8+CD57+ cell expansion by flow cytometry. TCR beta VDJ and CDR3 were profiled, and genomic DNA was the template. A single record per CDR3 protein comes from TCRdb applying MiXCR to the reads. This table holds just over 40,000 distinct CDR3 sequences, less than 65% found once. The specimen was sorted CD4+, CD8+, or CD8+CD57+ T cells (not recorded which) from PBMCs. The rearrangement joins TRBV4-1 to TRBJ2-5, with D perhaps TRBD2 (6 bases). This clonotype originated in a human donor with aplastic anemia. The CDR3 spells CASSPTALGGETQYF. The CDR3, as DNA: TGCGCCAGCAGCCCCACGGCGTTGGGGGGAGAGACCCAGTACTTC.